This TCR beta chain stems from a study of CD8 T cells in ankylosing spondylitis. Worth noting for this clonotype: As yet, its antigen is unknown.

TCRdb re-called the 5' RACE reads through MiXCR, storing one row per CDR3 protein. This sample has some 270,000 distinct CDR3 sequences, with roughly 32% found just once. General study findings and limits: Clones tied to disease were said to be significantly enriched in matched ankylosing spondylitis synovial fluid.

The germline V and J ends were trimmed by 0 bases and 5 bases, with 10 bases remaining between them. Germline V gene data show CDR1 as LNHNV and CDR2 as YYDKDF (reference sequence). The CDR3 sequence is 14 residues long. Material: blood, either unsorted or a sorted T cell fraction (not recorded which). This chain uses TRBV15 with TRBJ2-5; a weak D match, TRBD2 (6 bases). The receptor was isolated from a male donor with ankylosing spondylitis or in good health (not recorded which). CDR3 nucleotides: TGTGCCACCAGCAGAGATTTGGAGGGGGAGACCCAGTACTTC. It specifies CATSRDLEGETQYF.